The sequence of this T cell receptor (beta chain) was determined in a study of blood T cell repertoires in COVID-19. Overall study: Acute and convalescent COVID-19 specimens originated in the United States, Italy and Spain. Nucleic acid was either cDNA or gDNA, and it came from T cells, B-cell-depleted T cells, or PBMCs.

CDR3 length equals 13 residues. In germline, CDR1 is MNHNS, CDR2 SASEGT. V was clipped by 6 bases and J by 2 bases; unmatched bases: 1. In the original analysis: Estimated nucleated cell counts came from reference gene primer amplification. Profiled with immunoSEQ multiplex PCR; TCRdb holds only in-frame clones, not every one. The V and J calls and clone size were taken over from that table, and D and trimming were inferred from the DNA. Among under 250,000 clones listed, 88% were seen once. The rearrangement uses TRBV6-1 and TRBJ2-7; 10 bases match TRBD2. The receptor comes from a woman aged 55-70 years with acute or convalescent COVID-19. The sequencing sample was made of peripheral blood. The CDR3 DNA is TGTGCCAGCAGCGGACTAGCGGCCTACGAGCAGTACTTC. Its protein product is CASSGLAAYEQYF.